Presented here are 13 T cell receptor beta chains from one specimen sequenced in a study of identical twins. TCRdb redid the calling of the 5' RACE reads with MiXCR, one entry per CDR3 protein. The table has 250,000 to 300,000 distinct CDR3 sequences, 9.5% seen once. The sample was also linked to a second study, of yellow fever vaccine responses in identical twins.

Sequenced input: CD8+ T cells sorted from blood. These receptors were obtained from a woman under 30 in good health.

This clonotype was observed many times. The chain carries TRBV24-1 and TRBJ2-3; 8 bases are shared with TRBD2. The CDR3 extends over 14 amino acids. V lost 9 bases, J lost 6 bases, and 10 bases stayed unmatched. The germline V gene encodes CDR1 KGHDR and CDR2 SFDVKD. This CDR3 is CATAGGACDDTQYF. CDR3 nucleotides: TGTGCCACCGCGGGGGGAGCATGCGATGATACGCAGTATTTT.

This clonotype was detected many times. J is TRBJ1-1 and V is TRBV5-1, with TRBD1 identical over 10 bases. Germline trimming cut 4 bases from V and 4 bases from J; bases unmatched to any gene: 7. Germline loops: CDR1 SGHRS, CDR2 YFSETQ. The CDR3 covers 15 residues. The CDR3, as DNA: TGCGCCAGCAGCCCATTGACAGGGGGCGTCACTGAAGCTTTCTTT. Protein product: CASSPLTGGVTEAFF.

The sample holds many counts of this clonotype. The V call is TRBV15, the J call TRBJ2-7; D gene uncertain. The V end lost 0 bases, the J end lost 0 bases, and 12 bases lay between the germline ends. Looked up from germline, CDR1 is LNHNV and CDR2 is YYDKDF (reference sequence). The CDR3 runs to 16 residues. As DNA, the CDR3 is TGTGCCACCAGCAGAGATCCTCAAGGTAGCTCCTACGAGCAGTACTTC. Amino acid sequence: CATSRDPQGSSYEQYF.

This clonotype was detected many times. The rearrangement uses TRBV6-2 or TRBV6-3 and TRBJ2-1; a possible D gene is TRBD1 (6 bases). The germline V gene has CDR1 MNHEY and CDR2 SVGEGT. The CDR3 runs to 16 residues. Trimming took off 5 bases at V and 8 bases at J, with 22 bases between the two ends. The DNA of the CDR3 is TGTGCCAGCAGTGTCTGGACAGCCACTCCGCAGGATGAGCAGTTCTTC. It codes for CASSVWTATPQDEQFF.

This clonotype came up a few times. This sequence joins TRBV13 and TRBJ2-5, with D possibly matching TRBD1 (5 bases). The CDR3 has 14 residues. Germline assignment: CDR1 PRHDT and CDR2 FYEKMQ (reference sequence). V lost 4 bases, J lost 3 bases, and 12 bases lay in between. Written as DNA, the CDR3 is TGTGCCAGCAGCTCGACAGAGAGAAAAGAGACCCAGTACTTC. Protein product: CASSSTERKETQYF.

The V and J genes are TRBV4-1 and TRBJ2-7; D perhaps matches TRBD1 (6 bases). Germline V gene lookup returns CDR1 MGHRA and CDR2 YSYEKL. The CDR3 covers 17 residues. Trimming left V 0 bases short and J 2 bases short, with 17 bases between. The CDR3 DNA follows: TGCGCCAGCAGCCAAGATGTGGGGAGACAGGCAACCTACGAGCAGTACTTC. Protein: CASSQDVGRQATYEQYF.

This clonotype was detected many times. This chain uses TRBV20-1 with TRBJ2-7; D unresolved. V was shortened by 0 bases and J by 2 bases, with 14 bases between the two germline ends. The CDR3 runs 15 residues. Germline CDR1 is DFQATT and CDR2 is SNEGSKA (reference sequence). This CDR3 reads CSARDGTAPTYEQYF. The CDR3 DNA follows: TGCAGTGCTAGAGATGGAACAGCCCCAACCTACGAGCAGTACTTC.

The V and J genes are TRBV15 and TRBJ1-2; D not resolved. Germline assignment: CDR1 LNHNV and CDR2 YYDKDF (reference sequence). The CDR3 spans 13 residues. V lost 1 base and J 5 bases, leaving 8 bases between the germline ends. In nucleotides, the CDR3 is TGTGCCACCAGCAGAGGCCCGGGGTATGGCTACACCTTC. This sequence encodes CATSRGPGYGYTF. Full variable domain (outside the CDR3, taken from reference TRBV15 and TRBJ1-2): DAMVIQNPRYQVTQFGKPVTLSCSQTLNHNVMYWYQQKSSQAPKLLFHYYDKDFNNEADTPDNFQSRRPNTSFCFLDIRSPGLGDTAMYLCATSRGPGYGYTFGSGTRLTVV.

This clonotype has at least ten counts. The chain carries TRBV10-2 and TRBJ2-3; D remains ambiguous. V shed 6 bases and J shed 4 bases, with 5 bases lying between them. This CDR3 spans 11 amino acids. Germline CDR1 and CDR2: WSHSY and SAAADI. The CDR3 nucleotides read TGCGCCAGCAGCATAGCAGATACGCAGTATTTT. Amino acids: CASSIADTQYF.

This clonotype was observed a few times. The chain uses TRBV28 and TRBJ1-2; 7 bases are shared with TRBD1. This CDR3 has 15 residues. Trimming removed 4 bases from V and 3 bases from J; junction bases left unmatched: 8. Germline V gene lookup returns CDR1 MDHEN and CDR2 SYDVKM. The CDR3 is CASSSPRQGYYGYTF. CDR3 in DNA: TGTGCCAGCAGTTCCCCTCGACAGGGCTACTATGGCTACACCTTC.

In this sample, this clonotype turned up a few times. The gene calls are TRBV15 and TRBJ2-3; 11 positions match TRBD2. The CDR3 consists of 17 residues. Trimming took 4 bases from V and 0 from J; bases not matched to a gene: 6. Germline V gives CDR1 LNHNV, CDR2 YYDKDF (reference sequence). CDR3 in amino acids: CATSIHLAGGSTDTQYF. CDR3 nucleotides: TGTGCCACCAGCATCCACCTAGCGGGGGGAAGCACAGATACGCAGTATTTT.

This clonotype was seen ten or more times. The J gene is TRBJ2-5, the V gene TRBV7-2; 8 bases line up with TRBD1. This CDR3 spans 16 amino acids. Germline loops: CDR1 SGHTA, CDR2 FQGNSA. The trim removed 5 bases at V and 5 bases at J, leaving 13 bases unmatched. The CDR3 reads CASSPEDREIWETQYF. The CDR3 nucleotides read TGTGCCAGCAGCCCGGAGGACAGGGAAATTTGGGAGACCCAGTACTTC.

This clonotype showed up many times. The genes are TRBV6-1 and TRBJ1-1; D remains unclear. With 7 bases removed from V and 6 bases from J, the gap between germline ends came to 15 bases. The CDR3 contains 13 residues. Looked up from germline, CDR1 is MNHNS and CDR2 is SASEGT. In DNA, the CDR3 is TGTGCCAGCAAACTCGGATGGGCTGCTGAAGCTTTCTTT. Its protein is CASKLGWAAEAFF.